The rows below give T cell receptor beta chains drawn from one sample of a study of blood T cell repertoires in COVID-19. Generated by immunoSEQ multiplex PCR, the TCRdb table keeps only in-frame clones and is missing some. The sample comprises about 170,000 clones, over 80% of which are singletons, and 3.5% to 5% rests with the top ten. Sequencing was performed on peripheral blood. The receptor source for this set is a woman between 45 and 60 years old with acute or convalescent COVID-19. Both conserved end residues are part of each CDR3. The D gene is left open where the match is weak. Clone size appears in some rows only: once, few, many, or a class for an expanded clone.

CDR3aa: CATSDLSRGTDTQYF
CDR3nt: TGTGCCACCAGTGATTTGAGCAGGGGAACAGATACGCAGTATTTT
abundance: NA
d_gene: NA
j_gene: TRBJ2-3
v_gene: TRBV24-1

CDR3aa: CASSPERGRRTEAFF
CDR3nt: TGTGCCAGCAGTCCGGAGAGGGGGCGAAGGACTGAAGCTTTCTTT
abundance: NA
d_gene: TRBD1
j_gene: TRBJ1-1
v_gene: TRBV6-5

CDR3aa: CSVEGRQGGNYGYTF
CDR3nt: TGCAGCGTTGAGGGGCGACAGGGGGGGAACTATGGCTACACCTTC
abundance: NA
d_gene: TRBD1
j_gene: TRBJ1-2
v_gene: TRBV29-1

CDR3aa: CASSRQGEYEQYF
CDR3nt: TGTGCCAGCAGTCGGCAAGGGGAATACGAGCAGTACTTC
abundance: NA
d_gene: NA
j_gene: TRBJ2-7
v_gene: TRBV7-3

CDR3aa: CASGTGPNYGYTF
CDR3nt: TGTGCCAGCGGGACAGGGCCTAACTATGGCTACACCTTC
abundance: NA
d_gene: TRBD1
j_gene: TRBJ1-2
v_gene: TRBV6-5

CDR3aa: CASSESPSSGNTIYF
CDR3nt: TGTGCCAGCAGTGAAAGCCCGAGCTCTGGAAACACCATATATTTT
abundance: NA
d_gene: NA
j_gene: TRBJ1-3
v_gene: TRBV6-1

CDR3aa: CASSESLRGGGEQYF
CDR3nt: TGTGCCAGCAGTGAATCTTTGCGGGGGGGAGGAGAGCAGTACTTC
abundance: NA
d_gene: TRBD2
j_gene: TRBJ2-7
v_gene: TRBV2

CDR3aa: CAWSSTDSEQYF
CDR3nt: TGTGCCTGGAGTAGTACAGATTCCGAGCAGTACTTC
abundance: NA
d_gene: NA
j_gene: TRBJ2-7
v_gene: TRBV30

CDR3aa: CAWVGGKVNEQFF
CDR3nt: TGTGCCTGGGTGGGAGGGAAGGTCAATGAGCAGTTCTTC
abundance: once
d_gene: TRBD2
j_gene: TRBJ2-1
v_gene: TRBV30

CDR3aa: CASSQDRLGGAGELFF
CDR3nt: TGCGCCAGCAGCCAAGACAGGCTCGGAGGGGCCGGGGAGCTGTTTTTT
abundance: NA
d_gene: NA
j_gene: TRBJ2-2
v_gene: TRBV4-3

CDR3aa: CASSLGGWNEKLFF
CDR3nt: TGCGCCAGCAGCTTGGGAGGGTGGAATGAAAAACTGTTTTTT
abundance: NA
d_gene: NA
j_gene: TRBJ1-4
v_gene: TRBV5-1

CDR3aa: CASSVRTEAFF
CDR3nt: TGTGCCAGTTCTGTTCGGACTGAAGCTTTCTTT
abundance: NA
d_gene: NA
j_gene: TRBJ1-1
v_gene: TRBV19

CDR3aa: CAWSADTGELFF
CDR3nt: TGTGCCTGGAGTGCGGACACCGGGGAGCTGTTTTTT
abundance: NA
d_gene: NA
j_gene: TRBJ2-2
v_gene: TRBV30

CDR3aa: CASSLSGRAVGYEQYF
CDR3nt: TGTGCCAGCAGTTTAAGTGGGAGGGCGGTGGGATACGAGCAGTACTTC
abundance: NA
d_gene: TRBD2
j_gene: TRBJ2-7
v_gene: TRBV27

CDR3aa: CASSQDSGRGYEQYF
CDR3nt: TGCGCCAGCAGCCAAGATTCGGGCAGGGGCTACGAGCAGTACTTC
abundance: NA
d_gene: NA
j_gene: TRBJ2-7
v_gene: TRBV4-3

CDR3aa: CASSTGTSGTPYEQYF
CDR3nt: TGTGCCAGCAGTACCGGGACTAGCGGAACCCCCTACGAGCAGTACTTC
abundance: NA
d_gene: TRBD2
j_gene: TRBJ2-7
v_gene: TRBV7-6

CDR3aa: CASSQTGSYQPQHF
CDR3nt: TGTGCCAGCAGCCAGACAGGATCGTATCAGCCCCAGCATTTT
abundance: NA
d_gene: NA
j_gene: TRBJ1-5
v_gene: TRBV6-5

CDR3aa: CASSYSMGDRVFF
CDR3nt: TGTGCCAGCAGTTACTCGATGGGGGACAGGGTTTTCTTT
abundance: NA
d_gene: TRBD1
j_gene: TRBJ1-1
v_gene: TRBV6-5

CDR3aa: CASSGSYGYTF
CDR3nt: TGTGCCAGCAGTGGGAGCTATGGCTACACCTTC
abundance: NA
d_gene: NA
j_gene: TRBJ1-2
v_gene: TRBV2

CDR3aa: CASSFTSERGYTF
CDR3nt: TGTGCCAGCAGCTTCACTTCGGAGAGAGGCTACACCTTC
abundance: NA
d_gene: NA
j_gene: TRBJ1-2
v_gene: TRBV7-2

CDR3aa: CASSDVGGSYNEQFF
CDR3nt: TGTGCCAGCAGCGACGTGGGGGGGTCCTACAATGAGCAGTTCTTC
abundance: once
d_gene: TRBD2
j_gene: TRBJ2-1
v_gene: TRBV7-2

CDR3aa: CASSPDRTYYEQYF
CDR3nt: TGTGCCAGCTCACCGGACAGGACCTACTACGAGCAGTACTTC
abundance: NA
d_gene: TRBD1
j_gene: TRBJ2-7
v_gene: TRBV18

CDR3aa: CASRTLAGGYQETQYF
CDR3nt: TGTGCCAGCCGCACACTAGCGGGGGGGTACCAAGAGACCCAGTACTTC
abundance: NA
d_gene: TRBD2
j_gene: TRBJ2-5
v_gene: TRBV2

CDR3aa: CASSSIGGTGVLHEQYF
CDR3nt: TGTGCCAGTAGTTCCATAGGGGGGACAGGGGTACTCCACGAGCAGTACTTC
abundance: NA
d_gene: TRBD1
j_gene: TRBJ2-7
v_gene: TRBV19

CDR3aa: CASGPLGQGMNEQFF
CDR3nt: TGTGCCAGCGGACCTCTGGGACAGGGGATGAATGAGCAGTTCTTC
abundance: NA
d_gene: TRBD1
j_gene: TRBJ2-1
v_gene: TRBV14

CDR3aa: CASSIGGPYNEQFF
CDR3nt: TGTGCCAGTAGTATTGGGGGCCCCTACAATGAGCAGTTCTTC
abundance: NA
d_gene: NA
j_gene: TRBJ2-1
v_gene: TRBV19

CDR3aa: CSARRGNEQFF
CDR3nt: TGCAGTGCTAGAAGGGGCAATGAGCAGTTCTTC
abundance: NA
d_gene: NA
j_gene: TRBJ2-1
v_gene: TRBV20-1

CDR3aa: CSVETSLGRGPYTF
CDR3nt: TGCAGCGTTGAAACGTCCCTCGGGCGGGGGCCCTACACCTTC
abundance: NA
d_gene: NA
j_gene: TRBJ1-2
v_gene: TRBV29-1

CDR3aa: CASRSGTGGGEQYF
CDR3nt: TGTGCCAGCAGGTCCGGGACAGGGGGCGGCGAGCAGTACTTC
abundance: NA
d_gene: TRBD1
j_gene: TRBJ2-7
v_gene: TRBV2

CDR3aa: CASSRQIYSNQPQHF
CDR3nt: TGTGCCAGTAGTAGACAGATTTATAGCAATCAGCCCCAGCATTTT
abundance: NA
d_gene: NA
j_gene: TRBJ1-5
v_gene: TRBV19

CDR3aa: CASSLVRGRSDTQYF
CDR3nt: TGTGCCAGCAGCTTAGTGAGGGGGAGAAGTGATACGCAGTATTTT
abundance: few
d_gene: NA
j_gene: TRBJ2-3
v_gene: TRBV7-2

CDR3aa: CASRIRTAYNEQFF
CDR3nt: TGTGCCAGTAGAATAAGGACTGCCTACAATGAGCAGTTCTTC
abundance: NA
d_gene: NA
j_gene: TRBJ2-1
v_gene: TRBV19

CDR3aa: CASSLNTDYGYTF
CDR3nt: TGTGCCAGCAGCTTAAACACAGACTATGGCTACACCTTC
abundance: NA
d_gene: NA
j_gene: TRBJ1-2
v_gene: TRBV7-2

CDR3aa: CASSRGDRVAFF
CDR3nt: TGTGCCAGCAGCCGAGGAGACAGGGTAGCTTTCTTT
abundance: NA
d_gene: TRBD1
j_gene: TRBJ1-1
v_gene: TRBV12-3/TRBV12-4

CDR3aa: CASSSGAQGPGANVLTF
CDR3nt: TGCGCCAGCAGCTCGGGCGCGCAGGGGCCTGGGGCCAACGTCCTGACTTTC
abundance: NA
d_gene: NA
j_gene: TRBJ2-6
v_gene: TRBV5-1

CDR3aa: CASSLLYRGPEKLFF
CDR3nt: TGTGCCAGCAGCCTCCTATACAGGGGGCCTGAAAAACTGTTTTTT
abundance: NA
d_gene: TRBD1
j_gene: TRBJ1-4
v_gene: TRBV9

CDR3aa: CASSPFFGDGYTF
CDR3nt: TGTGCCAGCAGCCCCTTCTTCGGGGATGGCTACACCTTC
abundance: NA
d_gene: NA
j_gene: TRBJ1-2
v_gene: TRBV7-9

CDR3aa: CASFPNRDILKAFF
CDR3nt: TGTGCCAGCTTCCCTAATCGGGACATACTAAAAGCTTTCTTT
abundance: NA
d_gene: NA
j_gene: TRBJ1-1
v_gene: TRBV27

CDR3aa: CSASLGRVGSNQPQHF
CDR3nt: TGCAGTGCTAGTCTCGGGAGAGTTGGTAGCAATCAGCCCCAGCATTTT
abundance: NA
d_gene: NA
j_gene: TRBJ1-5
v_gene: TRBV20-1

CDR3aa: CASSFRWNTEAFF
CDR3nt: TGTGCCAGCAGTTTTCGGTGGAACACTGAAGCTTTCTTT
abundance: NA
d_gene: NA
j_gene: TRBJ1-1
v_gene: TRBV28

CDR3aa: CASSDSYGYTF
CDR3nt: TGTGCCAGCTCGGACAGTTATGGCTACACCTTC
abundance: NA
d_gene: NA
j_gene: TRBJ1-2
v_gene: TRBV18

CDR3aa: CSVPAGGGAFF
CDR3nt: TGCAGCGTCCCCGCGGGAGGGGGTGCTTTCTTT
abundance: NA
d_gene: NA
j_gene: TRBJ1-1
v_gene: TRBV29-1

CDR3aa: CASRQGGFTGELFF
CDR3nt: TGTGCCAGCAGGCAGGGAGGGTTTACCGGGGAGCTGTTTTTT
abundance: NA
d_gene: TRBD2
j_gene: TRBJ2-2
v_gene: TRBV6-5

CDR3aa: CASSPTGLSDQGGRVADTQYF
CDR3nt: TGTGCCAGCAGCCCGACGGGACTTTCGGACCAAGGGGGGAGGGTGGCAGATACGCAGTATTTT
abundance: NA
d_gene: NA
j_gene: TRBJ2-3
v_gene: TRBV7-3

CDR3aa: CASSVGQGNTEAFF
CDR3nt: TGTGCCAGCAGTGTGGGACAGGGGAACACTGAAGCTTTCTTT
abundance: NA
d_gene: TRBD1
j_gene: TRBJ1-1
v_gene: TRBV2

CDR3aa: CASSTTGTGYPNYEQYF
CDR3nt: TGTGCCAGCAGTACAACCGGGACAGGGTATCCAAACTACGAGCAGTACTTC
abundance: NA
d_gene: TRBD1
j_gene: TRBJ2-7
v_gene: TRBV28

CDR3aa: CASSDLGAYNSPLHF
CDR3nt: TGTGCCAGCAGCGACCTCGGAGCCTATAATTCACCCCTCCACTTT
abundance: NA
d_gene: NA
j_gene: TRBJ1-6
v_gene: TRBV27

CDR3aa: CASSLELAGALYNEQFF
CDR3nt: TGTGCCAGCAGCTTAGAACTAGCGGGGGCCCTCTACAATGAGCAGTTCTTC
abundance: NA
d_gene: TRBD2
j_gene: TRBJ2-1
v_gene: TRBV7-6

CDR3aa: CASSQDGGTGGYNEQFF
CDR3nt: TGCGCCAGCAGCCAAGATGGAGGGACAGGGGGTTACAATGAGCAGTTCTTC
abundance: NA
d_gene: TRBD1
j_gene: TRBJ2-1
v_gene: TRBV4-3

CDR3aa: CASEGTPNSPLHF
CDR3nt: TGTGCCAGCGAGGGGACACCTAATTCACCCCTCCACTTT
abundance: NA
d_gene: NA
j_gene: TRBJ1-6
v_gene: TRBV28

CDR3aa: CASSTGTSTNEQFF
CDR3nt: TGTGCCAGCAGCACCGGGACTAGTACGAATGAGCAGTTCTTC
abundance: NA
d_gene: TRBD2
j_gene: TRBJ2-1
v_gene: TRBV11-2

CDR3aa: CASTYSGGSYGYTF
CDR3nt: TGTGCCAGCACCTACAGCGGGGGAAGCTATGGCTACACCTTC
abundance: NA
d_gene: NA
j_gene: TRBJ1-2
v_gene: TRBV28

CDR3aa: CASSYRTGYGYTF
CDR3nt: TGTGCCAGCAGCTACCGGACAGGCTATGGCTACACCTTC
abundance: once
d_gene: TRBD1
j_gene: TRBJ1-2
v_gene: TRBV7-9

CDR3aa: CAWGATGELFF
CDR3nt: TGTGCCTGGGGGGCCACCGGGGAGCTGTTTTTT
abundance: once
d_gene: NA
j_gene: TRBJ2-2
v_gene: TRBV30

CDR3aa: CASSLTLGGEGYNEQFF
CDR3nt: TGTGCCAGCAGCTTAACCCTTGGCGGGGAGGGATACAATGAGCAGTTCTTC
abundance: NA
d_gene: TRBD2
j_gene: TRBJ2-1
v_gene: TRBV11-2

CDR3aa: CASSLVGF
CDR3nt: TGTGCCAGCAGCTTGGTCGGTTTT
abundance: NA
d_gene: NA
j_gene: TRBJ1-1
v_gene: TRBV5-8

CDR3aa: CASSPGSPNAYNEQFF
CDR3nt: TGTGCCAGCTCACCTGGTAGCCCCAATGCCTACAATGAGCAGTTCTTC
abundance: once
d_gene: NA
j_gene: TRBJ2-1
v_gene: TRBV18

CDR3aa: CASSPGTGVYGYTF
CDR3nt: TGTGCCAGCAGCCCGGGGACAGGGGTCTATGGCTACACCTTC
abundance: NA
d_gene: TRBD1
j_gene: TRBJ1-2
v_gene: TRBV5-6

CDR3aa: CASRTPGQTHEQYF
CDR3nt: TGTGCCAGCAGGACCCCGGGACAGACGCACGAGCAGTACTTC
abundance: NA
d_gene: TRBD1
j_gene: TRBJ2-7
v_gene: TRBV11-3